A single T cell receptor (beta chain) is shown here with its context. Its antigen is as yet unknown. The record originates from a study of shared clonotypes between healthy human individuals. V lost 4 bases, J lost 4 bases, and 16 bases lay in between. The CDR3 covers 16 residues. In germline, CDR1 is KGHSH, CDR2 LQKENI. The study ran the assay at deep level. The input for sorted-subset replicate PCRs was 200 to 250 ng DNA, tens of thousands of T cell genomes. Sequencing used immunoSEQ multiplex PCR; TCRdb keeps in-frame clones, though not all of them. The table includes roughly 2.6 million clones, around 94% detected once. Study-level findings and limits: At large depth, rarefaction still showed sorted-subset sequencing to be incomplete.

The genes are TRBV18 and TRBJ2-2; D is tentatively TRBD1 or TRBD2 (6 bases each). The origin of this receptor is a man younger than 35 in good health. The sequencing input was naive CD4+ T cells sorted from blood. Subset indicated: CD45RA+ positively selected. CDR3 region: CASSLPGASSTGELFF. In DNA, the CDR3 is TGTGCCAGCTCACTCCCGGGGGCCTCTTCCACCGGGGAGCTGTTTTTT.